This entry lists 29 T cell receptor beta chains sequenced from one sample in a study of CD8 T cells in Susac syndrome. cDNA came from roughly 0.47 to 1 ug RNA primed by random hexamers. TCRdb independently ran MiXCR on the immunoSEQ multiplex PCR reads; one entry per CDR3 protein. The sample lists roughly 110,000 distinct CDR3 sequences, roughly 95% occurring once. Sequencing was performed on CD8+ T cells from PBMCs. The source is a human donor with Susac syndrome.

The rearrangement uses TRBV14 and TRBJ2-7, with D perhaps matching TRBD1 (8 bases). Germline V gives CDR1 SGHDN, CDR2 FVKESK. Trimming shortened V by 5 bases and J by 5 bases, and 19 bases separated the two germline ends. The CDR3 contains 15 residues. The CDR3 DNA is TGTGCCAGCAGCTCTTCACAGGGGGGGCTCCACGAGCAGTACTTC. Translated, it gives CASSSSQGGLHEQYF.

The CDR3 DNA sequence: TGCAGCGTCGCGCCAGGAGGCCTTTACACTGAAGCTTTCTTT. Its protein is CSVAPGGLYTEAFF. This chain uses TRBV29-1 with TRBJ1-1; D remains unclear. Trimming cost V 6 bases and J 3 bases, with 17 bases left between them. Germline V gene sequence: CDR1 SQVTM, CDR2 ANQGSEA. The CDR3 contains 14 residues. Supplemented by reference TRBV29-1 and TRBJ1-1, the full variable domain reads SAVISQKPSRDICQRGTSLTIQCQVDSQVTMMFWYRQQPGQSLTLIATANQGSEATYESGFVIDKFPISRPNLTFSTLTVSNMSPEDSSIYLCSVAPGGLYTEAFFGQGTRLTVV.

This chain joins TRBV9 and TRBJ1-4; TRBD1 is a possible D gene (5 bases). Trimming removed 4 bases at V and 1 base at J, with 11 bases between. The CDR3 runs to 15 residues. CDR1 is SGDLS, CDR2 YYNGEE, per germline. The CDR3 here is CASSHSGETNEKLFF. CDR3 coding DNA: TGTGCCAGCAGCCACTCGGGGGAAACTAATGAAAAACTGTTTTTT.

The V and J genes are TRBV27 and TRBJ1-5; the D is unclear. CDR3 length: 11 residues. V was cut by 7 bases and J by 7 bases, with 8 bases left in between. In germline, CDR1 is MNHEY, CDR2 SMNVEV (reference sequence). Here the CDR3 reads CASTWTQPQHF. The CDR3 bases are TGTGCCAGCACCTGGACGCAGCCCCAGCATTTT.

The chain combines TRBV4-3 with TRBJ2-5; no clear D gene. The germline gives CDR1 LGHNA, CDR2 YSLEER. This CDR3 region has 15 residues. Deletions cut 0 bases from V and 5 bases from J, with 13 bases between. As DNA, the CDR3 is TGCGCCAGCAGCCAAGATGACGGACCAAAGGAGACCCAGTACTTC. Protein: CASSQDDGPKETQYF.

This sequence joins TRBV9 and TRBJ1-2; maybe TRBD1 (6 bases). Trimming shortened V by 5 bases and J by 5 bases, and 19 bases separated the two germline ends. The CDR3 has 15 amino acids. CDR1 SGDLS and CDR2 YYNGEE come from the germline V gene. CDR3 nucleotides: TGTGCCAGCAGACGGGTACAGGGTAGTCCTTATGGCTACACCTTC. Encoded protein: CASRRVQGSPYGYTF.

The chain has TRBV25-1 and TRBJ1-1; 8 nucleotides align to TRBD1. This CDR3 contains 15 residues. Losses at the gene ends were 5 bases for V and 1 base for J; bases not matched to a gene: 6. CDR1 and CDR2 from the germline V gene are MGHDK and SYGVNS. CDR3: CASSLTGVGNTEAFF. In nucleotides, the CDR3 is TGTGCCAGCAGTTTGACAGGGGTTGGGAACACTGAAGCTTTCTTT.

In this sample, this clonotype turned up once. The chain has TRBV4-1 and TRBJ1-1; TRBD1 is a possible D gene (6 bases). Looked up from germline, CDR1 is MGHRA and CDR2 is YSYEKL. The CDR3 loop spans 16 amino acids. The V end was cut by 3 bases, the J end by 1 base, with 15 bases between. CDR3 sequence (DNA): TGCGCCAGCAGCCAGACAACAGGGATTGGGAACACTGAAGCTTTCTTT. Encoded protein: CASSQTTGIGNTEAFF.

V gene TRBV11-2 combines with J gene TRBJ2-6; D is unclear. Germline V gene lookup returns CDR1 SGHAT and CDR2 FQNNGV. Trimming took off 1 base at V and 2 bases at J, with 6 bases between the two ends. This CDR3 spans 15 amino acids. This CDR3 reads CASSLARAGANVLTF. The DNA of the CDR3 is TGTGCCAGCAGCTTAGCCCGGGCTGGGGCCAACGTCCTGACTTTC.

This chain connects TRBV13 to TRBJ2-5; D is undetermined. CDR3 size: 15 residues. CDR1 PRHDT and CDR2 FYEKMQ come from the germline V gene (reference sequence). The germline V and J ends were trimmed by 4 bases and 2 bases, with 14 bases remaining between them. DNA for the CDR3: TGTGCCAGCAGCTCACGGGCCCCCCTTCAAGAGACCCAGTACTTC. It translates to CASSSRAPLQETQYF.

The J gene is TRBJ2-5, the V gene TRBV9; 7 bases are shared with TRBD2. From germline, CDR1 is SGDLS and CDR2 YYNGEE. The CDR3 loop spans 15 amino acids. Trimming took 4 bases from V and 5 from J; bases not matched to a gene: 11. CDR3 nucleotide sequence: TGTGCCAGCAGCCCAGGCCAGGGAGGGTTGGAGACCCAGTACTTC. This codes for CASSPGQGGLETQYF. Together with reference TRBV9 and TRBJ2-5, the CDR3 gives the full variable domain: DSGVTQTPKHLITATGQRVTLRCSPRSGDLSVYWYQQSLDQGLQFLIQYYNGEERAKGNILERFSAQQFPDLHSELNLSSLELGDSALYFCASSPGQGGLETQYFGPGTRLLVL.

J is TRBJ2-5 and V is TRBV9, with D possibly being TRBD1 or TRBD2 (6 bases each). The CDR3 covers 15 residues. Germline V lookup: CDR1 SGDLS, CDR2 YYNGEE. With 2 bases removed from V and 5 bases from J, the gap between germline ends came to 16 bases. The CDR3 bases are TGTGCCAGCAGCGTCCGACAGGCGCGGGACGAGACCCAGTACTTC. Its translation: CASSVRQARDETQYF.

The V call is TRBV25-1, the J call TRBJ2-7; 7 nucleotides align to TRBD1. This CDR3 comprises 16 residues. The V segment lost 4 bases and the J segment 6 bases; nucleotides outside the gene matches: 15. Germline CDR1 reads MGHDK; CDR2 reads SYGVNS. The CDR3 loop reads CASSGPGQAGGVEQYF. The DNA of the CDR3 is TGTGCCAGCAGTGGCCCAGGACAGGCCGGAGGTGTCGAGCAGTACTTC.

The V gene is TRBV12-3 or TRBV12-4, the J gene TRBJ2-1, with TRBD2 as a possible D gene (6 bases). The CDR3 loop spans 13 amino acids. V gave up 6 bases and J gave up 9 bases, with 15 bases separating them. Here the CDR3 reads CASSQGLGGEQFF. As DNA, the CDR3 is TGTGCCAGCAGCCAGGGACTTGGTGGTGAGCAGTTCTTC.

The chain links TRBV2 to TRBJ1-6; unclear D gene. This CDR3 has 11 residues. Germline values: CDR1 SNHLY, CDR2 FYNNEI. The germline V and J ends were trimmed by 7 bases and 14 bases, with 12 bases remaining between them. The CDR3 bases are TGTGCCAGCACGGAGGGCGCGGCCCTCCACTTT. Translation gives CASTEGAALHF.

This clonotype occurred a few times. In DNA, the CDR3 is TGTGCCAGCAGTGGGAACACTGAAGCTTTCTTT. Translation: CASSGNTEAFF. The chain combines TRBV27 with TRBJ1-1, with no clear D. The germline gives CDR1 MNHEY, CDR2 SMNVEV (reference sequence). Trimming pared 5 bases from V and 1 base from J, leaving 2 bases between. The CDR3 runs to 11 residues.

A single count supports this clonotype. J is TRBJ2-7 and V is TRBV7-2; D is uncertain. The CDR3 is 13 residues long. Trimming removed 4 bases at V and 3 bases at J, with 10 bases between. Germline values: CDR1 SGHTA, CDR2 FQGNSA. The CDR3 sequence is CASSSGRYYEQYF. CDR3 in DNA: TGTGCCAGCAGCTCGGGTCGCTACTACGAGCAGTACTTC.

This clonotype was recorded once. In nucleotides, the CDR3 is TGTGCCAGCAGCTTAGATTCTGGGGCCAACGTCCTGACTTTC. As protein: CASSLDSGANVLTF. The chain recombines TRBV11-1 with TRBJ2-6; D gene uncertain. The V end was cut by 1 base, the J end by 1 base, with 2 bases between. The CDR3 consists of 14 residues. Germline V gene sequence: CDR1 SGHAT, CDR2 FQDESV (reference sequence).

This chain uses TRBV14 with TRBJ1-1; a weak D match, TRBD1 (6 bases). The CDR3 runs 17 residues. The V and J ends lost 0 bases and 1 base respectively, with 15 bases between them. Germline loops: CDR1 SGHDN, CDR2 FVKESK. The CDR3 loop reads CASSQEGSGAANTEAFF. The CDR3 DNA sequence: TGTGCCAGCAGCCAAGAAGGATCGGGGGCGGCGAACACTGAAGCTTTCTTT.

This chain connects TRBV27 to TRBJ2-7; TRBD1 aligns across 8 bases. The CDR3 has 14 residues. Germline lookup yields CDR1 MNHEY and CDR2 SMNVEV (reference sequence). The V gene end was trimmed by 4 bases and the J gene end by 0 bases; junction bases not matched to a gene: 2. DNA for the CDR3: TGTGCCAGCAGTTGGGACAGGAGCTCCTACGAGCAGTACTTC. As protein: CASSWDRSSYEQYF.

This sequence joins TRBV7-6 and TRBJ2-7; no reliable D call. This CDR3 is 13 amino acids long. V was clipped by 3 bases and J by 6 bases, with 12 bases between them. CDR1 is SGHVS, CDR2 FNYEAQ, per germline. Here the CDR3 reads CASSFGPIAEQYF. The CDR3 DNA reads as TGTGCCAGCAGCTTTGGGCCTATTGCCGAGCAGTACTTC. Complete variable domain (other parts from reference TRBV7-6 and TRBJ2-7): GAGVSQSPRYKVTKRGQDVALRCDPISGHVSLYWYRQALGQGPEFLTYFNYEAQQDKSGLPNDRFSAERPEGSISTLTIQRTEQRDSAMYRCASSFGPIAEQYFGPGTRLTVT.

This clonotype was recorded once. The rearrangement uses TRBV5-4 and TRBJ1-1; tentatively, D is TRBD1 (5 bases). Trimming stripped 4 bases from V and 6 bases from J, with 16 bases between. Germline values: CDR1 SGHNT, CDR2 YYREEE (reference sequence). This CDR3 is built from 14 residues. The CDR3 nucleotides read TGTGCCAGCAGCAAAGCAACAGGACGCGCTGAAGCTTTCTTT. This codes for CASSKATGRAEAFF. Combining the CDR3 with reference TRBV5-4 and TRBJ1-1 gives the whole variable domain ETGVTQSPTHLIKTRGQQVTLRCSSQSGHNTVSWYQQALGQGPQFIFQYYREEENGRGNFPPRFSGLQFPNYSSELNVNALELDDSALYLCASSKATGRAEAFFGQGTRLTVV.

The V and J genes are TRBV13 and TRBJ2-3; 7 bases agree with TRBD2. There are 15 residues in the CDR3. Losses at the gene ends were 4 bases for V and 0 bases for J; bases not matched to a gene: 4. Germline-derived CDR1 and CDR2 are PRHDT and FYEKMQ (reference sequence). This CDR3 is CASSSRGESTDTQYF. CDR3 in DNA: TGTGCCAGCAGCTCCCGGGGGGAAAGCACAGATACGCAGTATTTT.

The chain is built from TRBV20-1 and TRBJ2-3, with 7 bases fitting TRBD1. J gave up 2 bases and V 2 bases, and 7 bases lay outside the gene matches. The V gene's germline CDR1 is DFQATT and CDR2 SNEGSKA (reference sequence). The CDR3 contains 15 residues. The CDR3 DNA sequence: TGCAGTGCTAGAACACGGGACAGCCACACAGATACGCAGTATTTT. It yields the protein CSARTRDSHTDTQYF.

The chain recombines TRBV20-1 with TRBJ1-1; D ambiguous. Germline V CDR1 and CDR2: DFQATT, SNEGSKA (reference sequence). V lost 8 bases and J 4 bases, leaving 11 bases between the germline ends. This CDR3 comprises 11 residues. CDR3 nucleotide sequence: TGCAGTCCTATGGTTGGCACTGAAGCTTTCTTT. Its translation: CSPMVGTEAFF.

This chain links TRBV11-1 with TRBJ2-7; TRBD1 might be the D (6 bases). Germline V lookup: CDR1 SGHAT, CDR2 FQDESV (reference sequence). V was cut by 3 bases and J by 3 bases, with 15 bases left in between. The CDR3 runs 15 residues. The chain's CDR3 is CASSLDRDTYYEQYF. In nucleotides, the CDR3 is TGTGCCAGCAGCTTGGACCGGGACACCTACTACGAGCAGTACTTC.

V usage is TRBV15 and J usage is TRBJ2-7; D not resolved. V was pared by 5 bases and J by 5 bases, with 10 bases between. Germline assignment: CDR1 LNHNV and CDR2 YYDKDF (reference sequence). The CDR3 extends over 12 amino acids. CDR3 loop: CATSDALDEQYF. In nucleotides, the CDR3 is TGTGCCACCAGCGACGCCTTGGACGAGCAGTACTTC.

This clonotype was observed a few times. In DNA, the CDR3 is TGTGCCAGTAGGGCAGGGGGCACTGAAGCTTTCTTT. Translation gives CASRAGGTEAFF. The V and J genes are TRBV19 and TRBJ1-1; 7 nucleotides align to TRBD1. Germline V gene lookup returns CDR1 LNHDA and CDR2 SQIVND (reference sequence). V shed 6 bases and J 4 bases; nucleotides not matched to a gene: 2. The CDR3 is 12 residues long.

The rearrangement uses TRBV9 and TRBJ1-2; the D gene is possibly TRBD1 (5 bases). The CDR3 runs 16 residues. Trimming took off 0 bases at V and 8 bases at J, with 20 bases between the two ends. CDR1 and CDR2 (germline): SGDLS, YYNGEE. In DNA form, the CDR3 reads TGTGCCAGCAGCGTAGCCTCGGGGCTAAATGCTCCCGGCTACACCTTC. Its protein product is CASSVASGLNAPGYTF. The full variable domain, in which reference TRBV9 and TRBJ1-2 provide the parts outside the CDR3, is DSGVTQTPKHLITATGQRVTLRCSPRSGDLSVYWYQQSLDQGLQFLIQYYNGEERAKGNILERFSAQQFPDLHSELNLSSLELGDSALYFCASSVASGLNAPGYTFGSGTRLTVV.